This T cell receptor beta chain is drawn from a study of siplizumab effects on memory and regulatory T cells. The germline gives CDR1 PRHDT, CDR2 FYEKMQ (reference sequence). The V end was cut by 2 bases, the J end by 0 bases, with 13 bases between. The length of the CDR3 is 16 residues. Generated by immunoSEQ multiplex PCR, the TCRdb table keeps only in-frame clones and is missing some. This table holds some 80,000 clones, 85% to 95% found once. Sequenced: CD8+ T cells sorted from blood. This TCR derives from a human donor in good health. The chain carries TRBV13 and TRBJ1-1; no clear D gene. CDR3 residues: CASSLLADPMNTEAFF. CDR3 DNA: TGTGCCAGCAGCTTATTAGCGGATCCTATGAACACTGAAGCTTTCTTT.